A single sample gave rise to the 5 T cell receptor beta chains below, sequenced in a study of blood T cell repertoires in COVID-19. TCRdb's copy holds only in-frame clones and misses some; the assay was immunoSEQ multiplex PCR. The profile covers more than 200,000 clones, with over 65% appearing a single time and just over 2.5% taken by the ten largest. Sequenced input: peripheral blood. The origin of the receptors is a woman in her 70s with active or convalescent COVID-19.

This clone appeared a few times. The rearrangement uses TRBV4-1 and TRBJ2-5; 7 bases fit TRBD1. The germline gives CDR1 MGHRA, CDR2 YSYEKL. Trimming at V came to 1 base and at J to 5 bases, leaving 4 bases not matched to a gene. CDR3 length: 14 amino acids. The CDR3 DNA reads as TGCGCCAGCAGCCAAGTTCAGGGGGTGGAGACCCAGTACTTC. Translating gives CASSQVQGVETQYF.

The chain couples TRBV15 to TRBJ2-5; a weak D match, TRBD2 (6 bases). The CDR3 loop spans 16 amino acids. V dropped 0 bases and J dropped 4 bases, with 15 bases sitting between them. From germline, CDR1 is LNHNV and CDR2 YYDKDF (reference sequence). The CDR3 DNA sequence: TGTGCCACCAGCAGAGATCGAGTAGCCGGGAGAGAGACCCAGTACTTC. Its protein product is CATSRDRVAGRETQYF. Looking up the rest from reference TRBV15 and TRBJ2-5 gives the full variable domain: DAMVIQNPRYQVTQFGKPVTLSCSQTLNHNVMYWYQQKSSQAPKLLFHYYDKDFNNEADTPDNFQSRRPNTSFCFLDIRSPGLGDTAMYLCATSRDRVAGRETQYFGPGTRLLVL.

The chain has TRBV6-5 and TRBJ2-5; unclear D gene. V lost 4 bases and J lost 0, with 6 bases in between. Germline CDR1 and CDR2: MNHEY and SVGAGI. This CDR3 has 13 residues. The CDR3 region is CASSSLYQETQYF. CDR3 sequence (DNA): TGTGCCAGCAGTTCCCTGTACCAAGAGACCCAGTACTTC.

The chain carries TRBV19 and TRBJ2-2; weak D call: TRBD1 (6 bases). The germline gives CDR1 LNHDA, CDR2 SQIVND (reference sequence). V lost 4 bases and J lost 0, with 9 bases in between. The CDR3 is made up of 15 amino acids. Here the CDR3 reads CASSTQGSNTGELFF. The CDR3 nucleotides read TGTGCCAGTAGTACACAGGGATCGAACACCGGGGAGCTGTTTTTT.

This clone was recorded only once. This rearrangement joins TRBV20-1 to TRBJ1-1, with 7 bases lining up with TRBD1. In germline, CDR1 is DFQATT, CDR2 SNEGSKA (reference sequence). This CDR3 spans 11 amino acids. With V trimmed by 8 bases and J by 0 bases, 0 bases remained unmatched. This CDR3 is CSTGVNTEAFF. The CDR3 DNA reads TGCAGTACAGGGGTGAACACTGAAGCTTTCTTT.